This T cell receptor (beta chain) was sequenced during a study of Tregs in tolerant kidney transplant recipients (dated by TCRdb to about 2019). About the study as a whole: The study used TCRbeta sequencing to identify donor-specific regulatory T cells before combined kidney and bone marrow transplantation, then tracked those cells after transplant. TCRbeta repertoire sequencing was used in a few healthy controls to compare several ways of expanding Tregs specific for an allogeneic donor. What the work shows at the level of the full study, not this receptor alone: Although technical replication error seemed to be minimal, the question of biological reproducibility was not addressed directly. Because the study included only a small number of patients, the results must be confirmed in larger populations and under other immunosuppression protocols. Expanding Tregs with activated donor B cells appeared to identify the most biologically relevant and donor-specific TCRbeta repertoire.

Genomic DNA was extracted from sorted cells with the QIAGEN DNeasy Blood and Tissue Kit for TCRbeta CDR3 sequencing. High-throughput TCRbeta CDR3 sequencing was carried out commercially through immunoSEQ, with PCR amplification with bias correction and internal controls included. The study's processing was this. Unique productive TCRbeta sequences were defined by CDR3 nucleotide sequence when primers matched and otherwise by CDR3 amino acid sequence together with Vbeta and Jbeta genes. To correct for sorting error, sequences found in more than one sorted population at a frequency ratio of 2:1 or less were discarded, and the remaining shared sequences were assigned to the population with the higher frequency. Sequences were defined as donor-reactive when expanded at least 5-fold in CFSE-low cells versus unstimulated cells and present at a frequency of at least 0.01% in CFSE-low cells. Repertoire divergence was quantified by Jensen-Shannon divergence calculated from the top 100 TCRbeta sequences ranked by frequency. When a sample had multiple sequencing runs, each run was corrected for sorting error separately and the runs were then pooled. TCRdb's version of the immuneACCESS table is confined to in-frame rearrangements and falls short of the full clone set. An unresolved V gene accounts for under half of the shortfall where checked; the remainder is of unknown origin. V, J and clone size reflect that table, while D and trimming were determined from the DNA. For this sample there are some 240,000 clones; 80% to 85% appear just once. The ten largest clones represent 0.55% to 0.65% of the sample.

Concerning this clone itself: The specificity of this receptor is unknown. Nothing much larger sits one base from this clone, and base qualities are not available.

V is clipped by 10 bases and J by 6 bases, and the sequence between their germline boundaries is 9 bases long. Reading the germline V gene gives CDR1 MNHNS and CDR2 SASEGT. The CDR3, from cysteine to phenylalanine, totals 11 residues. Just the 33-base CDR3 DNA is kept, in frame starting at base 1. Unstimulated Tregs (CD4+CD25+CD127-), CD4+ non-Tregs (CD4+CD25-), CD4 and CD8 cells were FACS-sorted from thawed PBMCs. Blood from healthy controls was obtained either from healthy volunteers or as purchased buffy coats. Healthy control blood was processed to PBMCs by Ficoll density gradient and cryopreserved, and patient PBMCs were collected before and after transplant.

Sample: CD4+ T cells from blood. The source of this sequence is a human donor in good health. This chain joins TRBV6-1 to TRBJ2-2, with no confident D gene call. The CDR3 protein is CATRGPGELFF. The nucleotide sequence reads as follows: TGTGCCACACGAGGCCCCGGGGAGCTGTTTTTT.